Listed here are 3 T cell receptor beta chains from one sample, sequenced in a study of Graves' ophthalmopathy and Graves' hyperthyroidism. The authors amplified TCR beta CDR3 regions, and they did so from RNA transcripts for repertoire sequencing. Investigators did first-round RT-PCR with HTBI primers, then second-round multiplex PCR. A single record per CDR3 protein comes from TCRdb applying MiXCR to the multiplex PCR reads. The sample consists of around 340,000 distinct CDR3 sequences, roughly 15% of them appearing once. Sequences were obtained from peripheral blood. Receptors originate from an adult man with Graves' ophthalmopathy.

This clonotype was counted ten times or more. The rearrangement joins TRBV5-1 to TRBJ1-3; tentative D call: TRBD1 (5 bases). Germline lookup yields CDR1 SGHRS and CDR2 YFSETQ. The CDR3 contains 15 residues. Trimming removed 4 bases at V and 3 bases at J, with 14 bases between. DNA for the CDR3: TGCGCCAGCAGCGTAGGGACGGACCGTGGAAACACCATATATTTT. Protein sequence: CASSVGTDRGNTIYF.

This clonotype was detected ten times or more. This chain joins TRBV7-3 and TRBJ2-5; D not certain. The germline V and J ends were trimmed by 1 base and 5 bases, with 8 bases remaining between them. This CDR3 comprises 13 residues. CDR1 and CDR2 from the germline V gene are SGHTA and FQGTGA. CDR3 region: CASSLRESETQYF. The CDR3 DNA reads TGTGCCAGCAGCTTAAGGGAATCGGAGACCCAGTACTTC.

There are many counts of this clonotype. V usage is TRBV30 and J usage is TRBJ1-3; unclear D gene. The V end lost 3 bases, the J end lost 4 bases, and 19 bases lay between the germline ends. The CDR3 contains 16 residues. Germline lookup yields CDR1 GTSNPN and CDR2 SVGIG (reference sequence). CDR3 in amino acids: CAWSLSDLRPGNTIYF. For the CDR3, the DNA is TGTGCCTGGAGCCTCTCGGACCTCCGGCCCGGAAACACCATATATTTT.